This is a list of T cell receptor beta chains from one sample in a study of blood T cell repertoires in COVID-19. Assay used: immunoSEQ multiplex PCR; TCRdb lists only in-frame clones, some missing. This table holds 150,000 to 200,000 clones, 85% to 90% found once. Source material: peripheral blood. The receptors here all came from a man aged 40-49 years with active or convalescent COVID-19. Both conserved end residues are part of each CDR3. D genes are given only for firm matches. Not every row has a clone size; where given, it reads once, few, many or a size class.

size | J | V | D | CDR3 | DNA
- | TRBJ1-5 | TRBV5-5 | - | CASSLSPRVSNQPQHF | TGTGCCAGCAGCTTGTCCCCCAGGGTTAGCAATCAGCCCCAGCATTTT
- | TRBJ2-3 | TRBV27 | - | CASSFPADTQYF | TGTGCCAGCAGTTTCCCGGCAGATACGCAGTATTTT
- | TRBJ2-3 | TRBV6-6 | - | CASSYGGSSTDTQYF | TGTGCCAGCAGTTACGGTGGCAGTAGCACAGATACGCAGTATTTT
- | TRBJ1-5 | TRBV19 | - | CASSIGAGGGQPQHF | TGTGCCAGTAGTATAGGCGCGGGGGGCGGTCAGCCCCAGCATTTT
- | TRBJ1-2 | TRBV5-5 | TRBD1 | CASSLDRDRGAGYTF | TGTGCCAGCAGCTTAGATAGGGACAGGGGTGCTGGCTACACCTTC
few | TRBJ2-7 | TRBV7-2 | - | CASRNTRGNEQYF | TGTGCCAGCAGGAACACCAGGGGAAACGAGCAGTACTTC
- | TRBJ2-2 | TRBV24-1 | TRBD1 | CATSDNRGNTGELFF | TGTGCCACCAGTGATAACAGGGGGAACACCGGGGAGCTGTTTTTT
- | TRBJ2-7 | TRBV5-4 | TRBD1 | CASSIGQGVYEQYF | TGTGCCAGCAGCATCGGACAGGGGGTCTACGAGCAGTACTTC
once | TRBJ1-6 | TRBV9 | - | CASSVGHEIYNSPLHF | TGTGCCAGCAGCGTAGGTCACGAGATCTATAATTCACCCCTCCACTTT
- | TRBJ2-5 | TRBV5-8 | - | CASSPTSGQETQYF | TGTGCCAGCAGCCCCACGTCGGGCCAAGAGACCCAGTACTTC
- | TRBJ1-1 | TRBV25-1 | - | CASSGQTVEAFF | TGTGCCAGCAGTGGACAAACAGTAGAAGCTTTCTTT
- | TRBJ1-6 | TRBV19 | TRBD1 | CASSIGTVNSPLHF | TGTGCCAGTAGTATTGGGACAGTAAATTCACCCCTCCACTTT
- | TRBJ1-2 | TRBV6-5 | TRBD1 | CASSYHHDRVAGYTF | TGTGCCAGCAGTTACCACCATGACAGGGTGGCCGGCTACACCTTC
- | TRBJ1-2 | TRBV27 | - | CASSRGNYGYTF | TGTGCCAGCAGTCGGGGGAACTATGGCTACACCTTC
- | TRBJ1-2 | TRBV5-1 | TRBD1 | CASSSLPGQGYGYTF | TGCGCCAGCAGCTCGTTACCGGGACAGGGTTATGGCTACACCTTC
- | TRBJ2-7 | TRBV7-2 | - | CASSLAQGYEQYF | TGTGCCAGCAGCTTAGCACAGGGCTACGAGCAGTACTTC
- | TRBJ1-4 | TRBV30 | TRBD1 | CAWSVSGTALRVFF | TGTGCCTGGAGCGTCTCAGGGACAGCCCTACGGGTGTTTTTT
- | TRBJ2-1 | TRBV28 | TRBD1 | CASSLPGQGYNEQFF | TGTGCCAGCAGTTTACCCGGACAGGGATACAATGAGCAGTTCTTC
- | TRBJ1-2 | TRBV2 | - | CASSEGQFYGYTF | TGTGCCAGCAGTGAAGGTCAGTTCTATGGCTACACCTTC
- | TRBJ1-2 | TRBV6-1 | - | CASSETGRGGYTF | TGTGCCAGCAGTGAAACGGGGCGGGGTGGCTACACCTTC
- | TRBJ1-1 | TRBV29-1 | - | CSVAMGGRTEAFF | TGCAGCGTTGCAATGGGAGGGAGGACTGAAGCTTTCTTT
- | TRBJ1-4 | TRBV24-1 | - | CATSDSAGADEKLFF | TGTGCCACCAGTGACTCGGCAGGGGCTGATGAAAAACTGTTTTTT
few | TRBJ2-3 | TRBV21-1 | - | CASSRVSSGLPTDTQYF | TGTGCCAGCAGCAGGGTGAGTAGCGGTCTACCCACAGATACGCAGTATTTT
- | TRBJ1-2 | TRBV3-1/TRBV3-2 | TRBD1 | CASSRHRDRAIYGYTF | TGTGCCAGCAGCCGCCACCGGGACAGGGCCATCTATGGCTACACCTTC
- | TRBJ1-1 | TRBV7-2 | - | CASRPGASNTEAFF | TGTGCCAGCAGACCAGGGGCCTCGAACACTGAAGCTTTCTTT
- | TRBJ1-2 | TRBV30 | TRBD1 | CAWSQDRGQGYTF | TGTGCCTGGAGTCAGGACAGGGGGCAAGGCTACACCTTC
- | TRBJ1-2 | TRBV11-2 | - | CASSLQAEEGYTF | TGTGCCAGCAGCTTGCAAGCGGAGGAGGGCTACACCTTC
once | TRBJ2-1 | TRBV12-3/TRBV12-4 | - | CASSPRANEQFF | TGTGCCAGCAGTCCGAGGGCTAATGAGCAGTTCTTC
- | TRBJ2-4 | TRBV19 | - | CASSMGTFADIQYF | TGTGCCAGTAGTATGGGGACTTTTGCTGACATTCAGTACTTC
- | TRBJ2-7 | TRBV19 | - | CASSSGQSYEQYF | TGTGCCAGTAGTAGCGGCCAATCCTACGAGCAGTACTTC
- | TRBJ1-2 | TRBV27 | - | CASSSRSRARGYTF | TGTGCCAGCAGTTCAAGATCACGAGCGCGTGGCTACACCTTC
- | TRBJ1-1 | TRBV28 | - | CASSLWGDEAFF | TGTGCCAGCAGTTTATGGGGAGATGAAGCTTTCTTT
- | TRBJ1-2 | TRBV30 | TRBD1 | CAWSQDRGLSGYTF | TGTGCCTGGAGCCAGGACAGGGGGCTGAGTGGCTACACCTTC
- | TRBJ1-5 | TRBV9 | - | CASSVDGNQPQHF | TGTGCCAGCAGCGTAGACGGGAATCAGCCCCAGCATTTT
- | TRBJ2-1 | TRBV11-2 | - | CASSRDNEQFF | TGTGCCAGCAGTCGAGACAATGAGCAGTTCTTC
- | TRBJ1-2 | TRBV6-1 | TRBD1 | CASREARDRRSDGYTF | TGTGCCAGCAGAGAAGCTAGGGACAGGCGGAGTGATGGCTACACCTTC
- | TRBJ1-4 | TRBV18 | - | CASSPRGSEKLFF | TGTGCCAGCTCACCAAGGGGTTCTGAAAAACTGTTTTTT
- | TRBJ2-2 | TRBV10-3 | TRBD2 | CAISGMGLAGSGDGELFF | TGTGCCATCAGTGGCATGGGACTAGCGGGGTCCGGGGACGGGGAGCTGTTTTTT
- | TRBJ1-1 | TRBV5-6 | - | CASSLTLTADTEAFF | TGTGCCAGCAGCCTGACTCTGACGGCGGACACTGAAGCTTTCTTT
- | TRBJ2-5 | TRBV6-2/TRBV6-3 | - | CASSYERGGPQETQYF | TGTGCCAGCAGTTACGAGAGGGGGGGACCCCAAGAGACCCAGTACTTC
few | TRBJ2-7 | TRBV6-5 | TRBD1 | CASRRSGTGSYEQYF | TGTGCCAGCAGACGATCCGGGACAGGCTCCTACGAGCAGTACTTC